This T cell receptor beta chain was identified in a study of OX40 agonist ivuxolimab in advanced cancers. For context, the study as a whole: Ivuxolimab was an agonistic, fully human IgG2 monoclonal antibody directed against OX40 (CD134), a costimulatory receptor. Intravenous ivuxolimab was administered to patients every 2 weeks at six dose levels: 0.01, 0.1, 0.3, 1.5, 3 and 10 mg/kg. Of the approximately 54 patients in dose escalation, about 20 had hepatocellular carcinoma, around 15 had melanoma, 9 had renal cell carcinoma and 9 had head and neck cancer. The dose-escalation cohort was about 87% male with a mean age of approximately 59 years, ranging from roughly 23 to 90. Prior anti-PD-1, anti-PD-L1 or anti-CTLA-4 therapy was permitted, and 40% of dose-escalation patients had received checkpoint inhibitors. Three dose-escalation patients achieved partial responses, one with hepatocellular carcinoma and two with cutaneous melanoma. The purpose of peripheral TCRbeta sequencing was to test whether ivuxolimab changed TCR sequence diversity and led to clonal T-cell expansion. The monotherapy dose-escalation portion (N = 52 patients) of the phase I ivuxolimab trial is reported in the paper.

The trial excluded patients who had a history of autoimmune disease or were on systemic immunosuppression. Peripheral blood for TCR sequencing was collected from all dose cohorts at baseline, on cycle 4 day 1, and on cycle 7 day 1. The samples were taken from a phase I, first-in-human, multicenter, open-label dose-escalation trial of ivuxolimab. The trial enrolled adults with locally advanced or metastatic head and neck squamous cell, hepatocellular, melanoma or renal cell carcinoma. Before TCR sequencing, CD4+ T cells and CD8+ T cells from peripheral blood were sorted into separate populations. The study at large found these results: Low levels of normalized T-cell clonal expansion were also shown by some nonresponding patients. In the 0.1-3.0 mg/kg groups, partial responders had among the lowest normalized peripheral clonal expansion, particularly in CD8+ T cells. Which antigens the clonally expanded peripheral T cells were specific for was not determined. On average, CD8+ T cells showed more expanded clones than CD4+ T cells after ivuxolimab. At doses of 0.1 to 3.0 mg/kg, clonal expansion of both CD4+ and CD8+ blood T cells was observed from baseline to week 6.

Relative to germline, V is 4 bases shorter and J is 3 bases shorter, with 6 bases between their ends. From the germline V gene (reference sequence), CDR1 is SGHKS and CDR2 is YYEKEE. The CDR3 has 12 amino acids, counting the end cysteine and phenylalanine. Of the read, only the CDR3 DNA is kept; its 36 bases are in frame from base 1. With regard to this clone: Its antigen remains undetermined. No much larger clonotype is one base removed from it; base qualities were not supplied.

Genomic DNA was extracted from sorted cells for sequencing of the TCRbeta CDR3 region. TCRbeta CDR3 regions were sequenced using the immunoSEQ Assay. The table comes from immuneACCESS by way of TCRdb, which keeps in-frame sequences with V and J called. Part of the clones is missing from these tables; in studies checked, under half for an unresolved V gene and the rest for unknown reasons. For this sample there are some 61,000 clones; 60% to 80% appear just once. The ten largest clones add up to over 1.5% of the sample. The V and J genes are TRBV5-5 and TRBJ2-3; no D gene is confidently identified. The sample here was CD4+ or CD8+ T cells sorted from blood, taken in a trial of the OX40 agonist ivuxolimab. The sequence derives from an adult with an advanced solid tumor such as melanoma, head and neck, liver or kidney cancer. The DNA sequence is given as TGTGCCAGCAGCGGTCTTACAGATACGCAGTATTTT. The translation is CASSGLTDTQYF.